Listed below are T cell receptor beta chains from one sample, sequenced in a study of blood T cell repertoires in COVID-19. Profiled with immunoSEQ multiplex PCR; TCRdb holds only in-frame clones, not every one. Altogether over 70,000 clones are present, roughly nine tenths being singletons, with the ten largest covering approximately 2.4%. Material: peripheral blood. These receptors all stem from a man aged 50 to 59 with COVID-19, enrolled during active disease. The CDR3 runs from the conserved cysteine through the conserved F or W. The D gene is left open where the match is weak. Expanded clones get a size class; other rows say once, few or many, or leave the size out.

d_call clone_size j_call v_call cdr3_aa cdr3_nt
TRBD2 . TRBJ2-1 TRBV4-2 CASSPREGLNNEQFF TGTGCCAGCAGCCCGCGGGAGGGCCTTAACAATGAGCAGTTCTTC
. . TRBJ2-3 TRBV15 CATSRDGRGDTDTQYF TGTGCCACCAGCAGAGATGGCAGGGGGGACACAGATACGCAGTATTTT
TRBD1 . TRBJ1-1 TRBV9 CASSAGQGPGEAFF TGTGCCAGCAGCGCAGGACAGGGGCCCGGTGAAGCTTTCTTT
TRBD2 . TRBJ2-4 TRBV7-2 CASSPRGGLDIQYF TGTGCCAGCAGCCCTCGGGGGGGTCTAGACATTCAGTACTTC
TRBD2 . TRBJ2-1 TRBV19 CASSRTGRAVYNEQFF TGTGCCAGTAGTAGGACGGGGAGGGCTGTTTACAATGAGCAGTTCTTC
. . TRBJ2-2 TRBV15 CATSPDGGTGELFF TGTGCCACCAGTCCCGATGGAGGCACCGGGGAGCTGTTTTTT
. . TRBJ2-7 TRBV27 CASSPIQGGLDEQYF TGTGCCAGCAGCCCGATTCAAGGGGGTCTCGACGAGCAGTACTTC
TRBD1 . TRBJ2-3 TRBV5-1 CASSPKPGTGGFGTDTQYF TGCGCCAGCAGCCCCAAACCCGGGACAGGGGGCTTCGGCACAGATACGCAGTATTTT
TRBD2 . TRBJ2-7 TRBV28 CASSLGTSGSYEQYF TGTGCCAGCAGTTTGGGGACTAGCGGATCCTACGAGCAGTACTTC
. . TRBJ2-3 TRBV29-1 CSVKQGSGTDTQYF TGCAGCGTGAAACAGGGTAGTGGGACAGATACGCAGTATTTT
. . TRBJ2-2 TRBV6-6 CASRSGQLANTGELFF TGTGCCAGCAGAAGTGGACAGCTAGCGAACACCGGGGAGCTGTTTTTT
. . TRBJ2-6 TRBV6-5 CASSQQGFGANVLTF TGTGCCAGCAGCCAACAGGGTTTTGGGGCCAACGTCCTGACTTTC
. . TRBJ1-1 TRBV15 CATSRDSPGNTEAFF TGTGCCACCAGCAGAGATTCCCCGGGGAACACTGAAGCTTTCTTT
. . TRBJ1-4 TRBV7-2 CASSLSGAQEKLFF TGTGCCAGCAGCTTATCAGGGGCCCAGGAAAAACTGTTTTTT
. . TRBJ2-7 TRBV7-2 CASSYRGGSYEQYF TGTGCCAGCAGCTACCGAGGGGGCTCCTACGAGCAGTACTTC
. . TRBJ2-1 TRBV6-2/TRBV6-3 CASSYSISSSYNEQFF TGTGCCAGCAGTTACTCGATAAGTAGCTCCTACAATGAGCAGTTCTTC
. . TRBJ2-2 TRBV19 CASTQAGTTTFWGELFF TGTGCCAGTACCCAAGCGGGCACAACTACCTTTTGGGGGGAGCTGTTTTTT
. . TRBJ2-5 TRBV29-1 CSGAGPQETQYF TGCAGCGGGGCGGGGCCACAAGAGACCCAGTACTTC
. few TRBJ1-2 TRBV7-2 CASSTGTVHTF TGTGCCAGCAGCACGGGGACTGTTCACACCTTC
TRBD1 . TRBJ2-5 TRBV10-2 CASSRPLPHRGWIQETQYF TGCGCCAGCAGTCGACCCTTGCCCCACAGGGGTTGGATCCAAGAGACCCAGTACTTC
TRBD2 few TRBJ2-1 TRBV12-5 CASALTSGFSYNEQFF TGTGCTAGTGCCCTGACTAGCGGGTTCTCCTACAATGAGCAGTTCTTC
. . TRBJ2-7 TRBV28 CASSFEFSERLYEQYF TGTGCCAGCAGTTTTGAGTTTTCGGAGAGGTTATACGAGCAGTACTTC
. . TRBJ2-7 TRBV21-1 CASQARGGEQYF TGTGCCAGCCAGGCTAGGGGCGGCGAGCAGTACTTC
TRBD1 . TRBJ1-1 TRBV28 CASSSFGTGGWTEAFF TGTGCCAGCAGTTCTTTCGGGACAGGGGGCTGGACTGAAGCTTTCTTT
. . TRBJ2-1 TRBV5-4 CATGRARLRGEQFF TGTGCCACTGGTCGGGCTCGACTTAGGGGTGAGCAGTTCTTC
TRBD2 . TRBJ2-1 TRBV11-3 CASSLTSGGGNEQFF TGTGCCAGCAGCTTAACTAGCGGGGGAGGTAATGAGCAGTTCTTC
. once TRBJ2-5 TRBV4-1 CASSQDRQGRPQGQETQYF TGCGCCAGCAGCCAAGATAGGCAGGGAAGGCCACAGGGACAAGAGACCCAGTACTTC
. . TRBJ2-7 TRBV25-1 CASSDQGNPSYEQYF TGTGCCAGCAGTGATCAGGGCAACCCCTCCTACGAGCAGTACTTC
. once TRBJ2-1 TRBV2 CASKGGEQFF TGTGCCAGCAAAGGAGGTGAGCAGTTCTTC
TRBD2 . TRBJ2-4 TRBV7-6 CASSTGLAGGQGNIQYF TGTGCCAGCAGCACGGGACTAGCGGGAGGACAGGGGAACATTCAGTACTTC
. . TRBJ2-1 TRBV10-1 CASSESGKGTYNEQFF TGCGCCAGCAGTGAGTCGGGAAAGGGGACCTACAATGAGCAGTTCTTC
. . TRBJ2-3 TRBV7-9 CASSLLGLLSTDTQYF TGTGCCAGCAGCTTACTGGGACTCCTTTCCACAGATACGCAGTATTTT
TRBD1 . TRBJ2-3 TRBV7-9 CASSPGGNPDTQYF TGTGCCAGCAGCCCAGGGGGCAACCCAGATACGCAGTATTTT
. . TRBJ1-2 TRBV6-5 CASEGATVYGYTF TGTGCCAGCGAAGGGGCGACAGTCTATGGCTACACCTTC
TRBD1 . TRBJ2-2 TRBV5-6 CASSSLDRGNTGELFF TGTGCCAGCAGCTCACTCGACAGGGGGAACACCGGGGAGCTGTTTTTT
. . TRBJ2-5 TRBV27 CASSLRAGLQETQYF TGTGCCAGCAGTTTACGAGCGGGCCTCCAAGAGACCCAGTACTTC
. . TRBJ1-1 TRBV10-3 CAISAPGTNTEAFF TGTGCCATCAGTGCGCCGGGTACGAACACTGAAGCTTTCTTT
TRBD2 . TRBJ2-1 TRBV3-1/TRBV3-2 CASSQDVRSSGNNEQFF TGTGCCAGCAGCCAAGATGTAAGATCTAGCGGTAACAATGAGCAGTTCTTC
. . TRBJ2-3 TRBV12-5 CASGLVVFGGGADTQYF TGTGCTAGTGGTTTGGTAGTTTTTGGGGGAGGAGCAGATACGCAGTATTTT
TRBD2 once TRBJ2-1 TRBV4-2 CASSQDRAGGYNEQFF TGTGCCAGCAGCCAAGATCGTGCGGGGGGGTACAATGAGCAGTTCTTC
TRBD1 . TRBJ1-5 TRBV7-8 CASQQGRNQPQHF TGTGCCAGCCAACAGGGGAGGAATCAGCCCCAGCATTTT
TRBD2 once TRBJ2-3 TRBV28 CASRGLAGVVDTQYF TGTGCCAGCAGAGGACTAGCGGGAGTGGTCGATACGCAGTATTTT
TRBD1 . TRBJ1-2 TRBV11-2 CASSHDDRAAHF TGTGCCAGCAGCCACGACGACAGGGCTGCCCACTTC
TRBD2 . TRBJ2-1 TRBV4-2 CASSQQAGLAATYNEQFF TGTGCCAGCAGCCAACAGGCCGGACTAGCGGCCACCTACAATGAGCAGTTCTTC
. . TRBJ1-5 TRBV2 CASSNTGAEPQHF TGTGCCAGCAGTAATACAGGTGCAGAGCCCCAGCATTTT
TRBD2 . TRBJ2-3 TRBV7-2 CASTPGGRRTDTQYF TGTGCCAGCACCCCAGGCGGGAGGCGCACAGATACGCAGTATTTT
. . TRBJ2-7 TRBV30 CAWSVRGSGVRSYEQYF TGTGCCTGGAGTGTCCGGGGCTCGGGGGTTAGGTCCTACGAGCAGTACTTC
. . TRBJ2-7 TRBV4-2 CASSQEGASYYYEQYF TGTGCCAGCAGCCAAGAGGGGGCTAGCTACTACTACGAGCAGTACTTC
. . TRBJ2-6 TRBV5-6 CASSALTGANVLTF TGTGCCAGCAGCGCACTCACTGGGGCCAACGTCCTGACTTTC
TRBD2 . TRBJ2-3 TRBV4-2 CASSQVSGSPSDTQYF TGTGCCAGCAGCCAGGTTAGCGGGAGTCCCTCAGATACGCAGTATTTT
TRBD1 . TRBJ2-7 TRBV28 CASSTSGTGPHEQYF TGTGCCAGCAGTACCTCCGGGACAGGGCCCCACGAGCAGTACTTC
. . TRBJ2-1 TRBV12-3/TRBV12-4 CASTGTLDNEQFF TGTGCCAGCACCGGGACACTTGACAATGAGCAGTTCTTC
. . TRBJ1-1 TRBV12-3/TRBV12-4 CASSETVNTEAFF TGTGCCAGCAGTGAAACAGTGAACACTGAAGCTTTCTTT
TRBD1 once TRBJ2-3 TRBV7-3 CASSPTGQGTDTQYF TGTGCCAGCAGCCCAACGGGACAGGGTACAGATACGCAGTATTTT
. . TRBJ2-1 TRBV5-1 CASRESGLNEQFF TGCGCCAGCAGAGAGAGCGGGTTGAATGAGCAGTTCTTC
. few TRBJ1-5 TRBV28 CASRIPTGNQPQHF TGTGCCAGCAGGATTCCGACGGGGAATCAGCCCCAGCATTTT
TRBD1 . TRBJ1-1 TRBV7-2 CASSLQDRANTEAFF TGTGCCAGCAGCTTACAGGACAGGGCGAACACTGAAGCTTTCTTT
. . TRBJ2-5 TRBV28 CASSLFGGAPKTQYF TGTGCCAGCAGTTTATTTGGGGGCGCGCCAAAGACCCAGTACTTC